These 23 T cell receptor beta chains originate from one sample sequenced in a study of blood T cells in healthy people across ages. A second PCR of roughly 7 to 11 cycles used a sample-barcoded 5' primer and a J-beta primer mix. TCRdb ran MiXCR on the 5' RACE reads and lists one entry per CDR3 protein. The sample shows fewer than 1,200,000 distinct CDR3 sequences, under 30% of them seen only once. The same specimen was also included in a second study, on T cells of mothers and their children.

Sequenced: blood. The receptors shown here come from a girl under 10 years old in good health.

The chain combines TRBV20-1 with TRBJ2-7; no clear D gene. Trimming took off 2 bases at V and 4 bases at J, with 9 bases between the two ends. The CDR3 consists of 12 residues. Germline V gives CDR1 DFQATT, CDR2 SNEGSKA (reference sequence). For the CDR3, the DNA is TGCAGTGCTAGACCCACACGTTACGAGCAGTACTTC. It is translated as CSARPTRYEQYF.

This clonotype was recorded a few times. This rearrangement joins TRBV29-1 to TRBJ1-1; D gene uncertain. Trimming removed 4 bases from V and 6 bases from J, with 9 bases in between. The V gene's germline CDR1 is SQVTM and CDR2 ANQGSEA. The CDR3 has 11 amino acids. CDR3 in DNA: TGCAGCGTTGGGTCCGATTCTGAAGCTTTCTTT. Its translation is CSVGSDSEAFF.

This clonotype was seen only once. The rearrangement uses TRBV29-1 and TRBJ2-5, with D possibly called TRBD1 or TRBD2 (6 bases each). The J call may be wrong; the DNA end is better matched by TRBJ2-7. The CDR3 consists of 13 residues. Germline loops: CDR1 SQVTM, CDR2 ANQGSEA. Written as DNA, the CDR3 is TGCAGCGTACTACAGGGAGGTACCTACGAGCAGTACTTC. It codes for CSVLQGGTYEQYF.

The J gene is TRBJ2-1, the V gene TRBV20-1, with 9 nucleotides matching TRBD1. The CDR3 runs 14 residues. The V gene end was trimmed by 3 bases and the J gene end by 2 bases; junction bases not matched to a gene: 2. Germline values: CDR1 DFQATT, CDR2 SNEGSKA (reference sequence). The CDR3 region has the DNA TGCAGTGCTAGGGGACAGGGCCCCTACAATGAGCAGTTCTTC. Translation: CSARGQGPYNEQFF.

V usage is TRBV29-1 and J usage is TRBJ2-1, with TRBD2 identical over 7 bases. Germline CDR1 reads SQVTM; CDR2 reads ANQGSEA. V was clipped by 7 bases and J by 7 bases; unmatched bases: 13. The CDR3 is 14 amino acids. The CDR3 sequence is CSAPPGGGLNEQFF. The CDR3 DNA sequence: TGCAGCGCCCCCCCGGGGGGAGGTTTGAATGAGCAGTTCTTC.

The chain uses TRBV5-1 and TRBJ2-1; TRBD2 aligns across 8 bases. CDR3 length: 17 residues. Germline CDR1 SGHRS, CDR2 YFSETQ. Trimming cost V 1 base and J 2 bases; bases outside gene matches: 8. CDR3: CASSLHSGRNAYNEQFF. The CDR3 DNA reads TGCGCCAGCAGCTTGCACAGCGGGAGAAACGCCTACAATGAGCAGTTCTTC. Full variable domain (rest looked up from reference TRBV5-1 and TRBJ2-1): KAGVTQTPRYLIKTRGQQVTLSCSPISGHRSVSWYQQTPGQGLQFLFEYFSETQRNKGNFPGRFSGRQFSNSRSEMNVSTLELGDSALYLCASSLHSGRNAYNEQFFGPGTRLTVL.

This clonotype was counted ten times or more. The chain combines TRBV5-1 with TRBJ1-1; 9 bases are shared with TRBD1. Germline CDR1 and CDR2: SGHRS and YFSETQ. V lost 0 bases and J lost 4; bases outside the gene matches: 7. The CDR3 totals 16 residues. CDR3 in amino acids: CASSLALGQGATEAFF. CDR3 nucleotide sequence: TGCGCCAGCAGCTTGGCCCTGGGACAGGGCGCCACTGAAGCTTTCTTT.

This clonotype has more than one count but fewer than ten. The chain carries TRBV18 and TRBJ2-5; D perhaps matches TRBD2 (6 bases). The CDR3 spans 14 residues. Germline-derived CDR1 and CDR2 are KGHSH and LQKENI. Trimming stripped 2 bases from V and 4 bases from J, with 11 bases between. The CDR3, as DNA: TGTGCCAGCTCACCAAACGGGGGAGGAGAGACCCAGTACTTC. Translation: CASSPNGGGETQYF.

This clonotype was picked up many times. The CDR3 protein is CASSVAGTTAYEQYF. CDR3 sequence (DNA): TGTGCCAGCAGCGTAGCGGGGACTACCGCCTACGAGCAGTACTTC. V is TRBV9 and J is TRBJ2-7, with 7 bases lining up with TRBD2. The CDR3 runs to 15 residues. Germline assignment: CDR1 SGDLS and CDR2 YYNGEE. Trimming cost V 0 bases and J 2 bases; bases outside gene matches: 5.

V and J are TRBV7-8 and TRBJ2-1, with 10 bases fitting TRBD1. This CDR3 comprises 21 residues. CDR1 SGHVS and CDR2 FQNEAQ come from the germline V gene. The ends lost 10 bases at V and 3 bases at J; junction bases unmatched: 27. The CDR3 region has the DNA TGTGCCACACAATACAAACGAGTGACAGGGGGCGACGAGTTAATCTACAATGAGCAGTTCTTC. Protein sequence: CATQYKRVTGGDELIYNEQFF.

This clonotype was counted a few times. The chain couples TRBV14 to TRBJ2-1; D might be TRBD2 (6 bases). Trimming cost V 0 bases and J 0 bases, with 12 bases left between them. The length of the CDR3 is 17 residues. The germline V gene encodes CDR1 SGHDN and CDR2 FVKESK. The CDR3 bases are TGTGCCAGCAGCCAAGATCTCTTGCGGGGCTCCTACAATGAGCAGTTCTTC. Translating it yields CASSQDLLRGSYNEQFF.

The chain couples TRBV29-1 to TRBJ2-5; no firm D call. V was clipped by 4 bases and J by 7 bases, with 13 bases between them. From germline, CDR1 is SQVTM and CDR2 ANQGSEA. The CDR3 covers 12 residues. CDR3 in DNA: TGCAGCGTTGTAGAGAACTGGGGGACCCAGTACTTC. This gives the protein CSVVENWGTQYF.

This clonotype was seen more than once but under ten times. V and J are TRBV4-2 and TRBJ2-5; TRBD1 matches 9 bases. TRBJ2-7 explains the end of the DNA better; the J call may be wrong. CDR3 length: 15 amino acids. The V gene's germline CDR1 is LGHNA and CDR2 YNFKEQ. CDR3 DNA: TGTGCCAGCAGCCAAGCGGCGGGACAGGGCACCGAGCAGTACTTC. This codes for CASSQAAGQGTEQYF.

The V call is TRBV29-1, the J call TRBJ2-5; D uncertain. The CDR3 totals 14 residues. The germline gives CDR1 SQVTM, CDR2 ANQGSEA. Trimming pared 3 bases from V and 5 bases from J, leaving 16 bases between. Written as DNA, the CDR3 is TGCAGCGTTGAGGAACAGTTTAATGTGGAGACCCAGTACTTC. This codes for CSVEEQFNVETQYF.

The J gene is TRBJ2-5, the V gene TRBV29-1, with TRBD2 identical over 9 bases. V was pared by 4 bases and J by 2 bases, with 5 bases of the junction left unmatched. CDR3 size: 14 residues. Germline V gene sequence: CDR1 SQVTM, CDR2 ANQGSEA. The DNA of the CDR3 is TGCAGCGTTGTGGCTAGCGGGGAACAAGAGACCCAGTACTTC. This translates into CSVVASGEQETQYF.

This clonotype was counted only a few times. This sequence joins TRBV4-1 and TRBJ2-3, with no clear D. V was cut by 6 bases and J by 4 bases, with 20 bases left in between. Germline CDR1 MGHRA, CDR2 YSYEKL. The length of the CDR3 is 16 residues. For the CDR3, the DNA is TGCGCCAGCAGTCAGACATTCGGAAATAGAGCAGATACGCAGTATTTT. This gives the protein CASSQTFGNRADTQYF.

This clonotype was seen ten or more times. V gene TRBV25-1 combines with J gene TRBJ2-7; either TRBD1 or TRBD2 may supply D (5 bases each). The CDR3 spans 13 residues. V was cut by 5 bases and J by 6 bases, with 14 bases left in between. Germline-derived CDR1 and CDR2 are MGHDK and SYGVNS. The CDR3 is CASSNRGRGEQYF. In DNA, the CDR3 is TGTGCCAGCAGTAATCGGGGACGTGGCGAGCAGTACTTC.

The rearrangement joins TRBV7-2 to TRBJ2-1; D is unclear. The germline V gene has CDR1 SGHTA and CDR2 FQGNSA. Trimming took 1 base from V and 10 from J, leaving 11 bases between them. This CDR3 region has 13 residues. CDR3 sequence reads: CASSLVRLGEQFF. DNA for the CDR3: TGTGCCAGCAGCTTAGTTCGGCTGGGGGAGCAGTTCTTC.

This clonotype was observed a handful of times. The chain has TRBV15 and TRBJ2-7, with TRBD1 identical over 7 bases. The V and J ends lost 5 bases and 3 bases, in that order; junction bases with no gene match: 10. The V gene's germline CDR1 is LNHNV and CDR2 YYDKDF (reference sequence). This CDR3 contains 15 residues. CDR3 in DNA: TGTGCCACCAGCCAACGACAGGGCCCTAGCTACGAGCAGTACTTC. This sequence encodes CATSQRQGPSYEQYF. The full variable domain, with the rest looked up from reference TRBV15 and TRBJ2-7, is DAMVIQNPRYQVTQFGKPVTLSCSQTLNHNVMYWYQQKSSQAPKLLFHYYDKDFNNEADTPDNFQSRRPNTSFCFLDIRSPGLGDTAMYLCATSQRQGPSYEQYFGPGTRLTVT.

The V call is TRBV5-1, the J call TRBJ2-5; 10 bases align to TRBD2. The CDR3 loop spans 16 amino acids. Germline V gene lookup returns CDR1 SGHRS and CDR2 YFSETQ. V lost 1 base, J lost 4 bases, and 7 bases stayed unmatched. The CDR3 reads CASSLMVAGGGETQYF. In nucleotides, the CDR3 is TGCGCCAGCAGCTTGATGGTAGCGGGAGGAGGAGAGACCCAGTACTTC.

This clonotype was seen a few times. CDR3 sequence (DNA): TGTGCCAGCAGTTACTCGCACATGACCGACAGGGACCTTTACGAGCAGTACTTC. Translating gives CASSYSHMTDRDLYEQYF. The chain joins TRBV6-2 or TRBV6-3 to TRBJ2-1; 7 bases line up with TRBD1. The DNA end favors TRBJ2-7, so the J call may be wrong. CDR3 length: 18 residues. Per germline, CDR1 MNHEY and CDR2 SVGEGT.

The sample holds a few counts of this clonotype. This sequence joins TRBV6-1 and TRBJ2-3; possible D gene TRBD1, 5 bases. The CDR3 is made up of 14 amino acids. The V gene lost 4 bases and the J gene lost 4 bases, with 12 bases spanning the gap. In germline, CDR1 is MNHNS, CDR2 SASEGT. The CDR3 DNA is TGTGCCAGCAGTGTACAGGCAGCCTCAGATACGCAGTATTTT. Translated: CASSVQAASDTQYF.

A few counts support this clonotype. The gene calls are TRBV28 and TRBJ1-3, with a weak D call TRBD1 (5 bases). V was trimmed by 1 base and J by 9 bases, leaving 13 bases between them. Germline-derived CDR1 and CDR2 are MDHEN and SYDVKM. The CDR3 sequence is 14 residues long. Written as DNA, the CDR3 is TGTGCCAGCAGTTTATCAGGGCGTCCCAGCACCATATATTTT. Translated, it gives CASSLSGRPSTIYF.